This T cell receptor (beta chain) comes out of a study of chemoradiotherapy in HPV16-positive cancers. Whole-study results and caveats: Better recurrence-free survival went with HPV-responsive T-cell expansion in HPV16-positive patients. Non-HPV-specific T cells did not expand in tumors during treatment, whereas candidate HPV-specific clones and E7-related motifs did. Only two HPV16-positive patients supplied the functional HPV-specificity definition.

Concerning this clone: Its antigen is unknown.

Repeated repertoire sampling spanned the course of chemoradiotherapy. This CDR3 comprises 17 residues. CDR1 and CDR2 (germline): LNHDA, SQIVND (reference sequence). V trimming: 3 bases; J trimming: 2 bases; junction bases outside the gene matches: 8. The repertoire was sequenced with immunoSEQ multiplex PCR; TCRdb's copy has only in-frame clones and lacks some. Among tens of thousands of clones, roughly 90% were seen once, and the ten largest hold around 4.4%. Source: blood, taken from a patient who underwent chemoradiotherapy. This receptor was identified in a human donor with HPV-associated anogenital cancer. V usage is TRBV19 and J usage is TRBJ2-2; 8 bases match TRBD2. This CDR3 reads CASSMDPSGSNTGELFF. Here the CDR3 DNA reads TGTGCCAGTAGTATGGATCCTAGCGGGTCTAACACCGGGGAGCTGTTTTTT. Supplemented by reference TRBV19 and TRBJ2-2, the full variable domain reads DGGITQSPKYLFRKEGQNVTLSCEQNLNHDAMYWYRQDPGQGLRLIYYSQIVNDFQKGDIAEGYSVSREKKESFPLTVTSAQKNPTAFYLCASSMDPSGSNTGELFFGEGSRLTVL.